A selection of T cell receptor beta chains follows, all from one sample in a study of lymphopenia after photon versus proton radiotherapy. Clones were read by immunoSEQ multiplex PCR, and TCRdb kept only the in-frame ones, dropping some. The profile shows 150,000 to 200,000 clones, around 85% of them singletons. Material: peripheral blood, obtained from a patient treated with photon-based radiotherapy. All receptors come from a man aged 50 or older with gastric cancer. Each CDR3 is given with its conserved first and last residue. A D gene is named only where the DNA matches it firmly. The listing skips clone size in some rows; elsewhere it reads once, few, many or a size class.

D gene: TRBD1; clone size: -; V gene: TRBV28; J gene: TRBJ1-5; CDR3 DNA: TGTGCCAGCAGGTCCGGGACAGCCTCCTCGACTAATCAGCCCCAGCATTTT; CDR3 protein: CASRSGTASSTNQPQHF
D gene: -; clone size: -; V gene: TRBV5-6; J gene: TRBJ2-2; CDR3 DNA: TGTGCCAGCAGCTTGGTCCGTACCGGGGAGCTGTTTTTT; CDR3 protein: CASSLVRTGELFF
D gene: -; clone size: -; V gene: TRBV6-1; J gene: TRBJ1-4; CDR3 DNA: TGTGCCAGCAGTGTGACAGGACTTGAAAAACTGTTTTTT; CDR3 protein: CASSVTGLEKLFF
D gene: TRBD1; clone size: -; V gene: TRBV10-3; J gene: TRBJ2-7; CDR3 DNA: TGTGCCATCAGTCAAAGGGACAGGGACAACGAGCAGTACTTC; CDR3 protein: CAISQRDRDNEQYF
D gene: -; clone size: -; V gene: TRBV30; J gene: TRBJ1-3; CDR3 DNA: TGTGCCTGGAGTCCGGGTTTTCCGGGTCCTGGAAACACCATATATTTT; CDR3 protein: CAWSPGFPGPGNTIYF
D gene: TRBD2; clone size: -; V gene: TRBV30; J gene: TRBJ2-7; CDR3 DNA: TGTGCCTGGAGTCCAGGGACTAGAAACTACGAGCAGTACTTC; CDR3 protein: CAWSPGTRNYEQYF
D gene: -; clone size: -; V gene: TRBV6-1; J gene: TRBJ2-3; CDR3 DNA: TGTGCCAGCAGTGAAACTAGCAGGAGCACAGATACGCAGTATTTT; CDR3 protein: CASSETSRSTDTQYF
D gene: -; clone size: -; V gene: TRBV28; J gene: TRBJ1-1; CDR3 DNA: TGTGCCAGCAGTTTACCGGGGGGCATGAACACTGAAGCTTTCTTT; CDR3 protein: CASSLPGGMNTEAFF
D gene: -; clone size: -; V gene: TRBV18; J gene: TRBJ1-2; CDR3 DNA: TGTGCCAGCTCACCAAACGGCGCCAACTATGGCTACACCTTC; CDR3 protein: CASSPNGANYGYTF
D gene: TRBD1; clone size: -; V gene: TRBV19; J gene: TRBJ1-1; CDR3 DNA: TGTGCCAGTAGACCGACCGACAGGGCCCGAGGCACTGAAGCTTTCTTT; CDR3 protein: CASRPTDRARGTEAFF
D gene: -; clone size: -; V gene: TRBV19; J gene: TRBJ2-2; CDR3 DNA: TGTGCCAGTAGTATGAGGGCGGACACCGGGGAGCTGTTTTTT; CDR3 protein: CASSMRADTGELFF
D gene: -; clone size: -; V gene: TRBV18; J gene: TRBJ1-1; CDR3 DNA: TGTGCCAGCTCACCGTCGATTATGAACACTGAAGCTTTCTTT; CDR3 protein: CASSPSIMNTEAFF
D gene: -; clone size: -; V gene: TRBV18; J gene: TRBJ1-5; CDR3 DNA: TGTGCCAGCTCACCGGAACAGGGTCAACGGCAGCCCCAGCATTTT; CDR3 protein: CASSPEQGQRQPQHF
D gene: -; clone size: -; V gene: TRBV2; J gene: TRBJ1-1; CDR3 DNA: TGTGCCACCACAGTTTTCCTCACTGAAGCTTTCTTT; CDR3 protein: CATTVFLTEAFF
D gene: TRBD2; clone size: -; V gene: TRBV5-1; J gene: TRBJ2-3; CDR3 DNA: TGCGCCAGCAGCCCCCAAGCGGGGGGCACAGATACGCAGTATTTT; CDR3 protein: CASSPQAGGTDTQYF
D gene: -; clone size: -; V gene: TRBV19; J gene: TRBJ1-3; CDR3 DNA: TGTGCCAGTAGTATAGACACACGCGGCTCTGGAAACACCATATATTTT; CDR3 protein: CASSIDTRGSGNTIYF
D gene: -; clone size: -; V gene: TRBV30; J gene: TRBJ1-1; CDR3 DNA: TGTGCCTGGAGTCAACAGTACCTTAACACTGAAGCTTTCTTT; CDR3 protein: CAWSQQYLNTEAFF
D gene: -; clone size: -; V gene: TRBV11-2; J gene: TRBJ2-3; CDR3 DNA: TGTGCCAGCAGCTTCGTGTTGGAGACGACTAGGCAGTATTTT; CDR3 protein: CASSFVLETTRQYF
D gene: -; clone size: -; V gene: TRBV6-1; J gene: TRBJ1-1; CDR3 DNA: TGTGCCAGCACCAGAAGAGGGGCGATTACTGAAGCTTTCTTT; CDR3 protein: CASTRRGAITEAFF
D gene: -; clone size: -; V gene: TRBV7-9; J gene: TRBJ2-7; CDR3 DNA: TGTGCCAGCAGCCCTGACGGTTACGAGCAGTACTTC; CDR3 protein: CASSPDGYEQYF
D gene: -; clone size: -; V gene: TRBV7-3; J gene: TRBJ2-5; CDR3 DNA: TGTGCCAGCAGCTTAGGGACCCGAGAGACCCAGTACTTC; CDR3 protein: CASSLGTRETQYF
D gene: TRBD2; clone size: -; V gene: TRBV4-1; J gene: TRBJ2-2; CDR3 DNA: TGCGCCAGCAGCCTCCGGGGGGGCACCGGGGAGCTGTTTTTT; CDR3 protein: CASSLRGGTGELFF
D gene: -; clone size: -; V gene: TRBV15; J gene: TRBJ2-3; CDR3 DNA: TGTGCCACCAGCAGAGATGGAGTTACAGATACGCAGTATTTT; CDR3 protein: CATSRDGVTDTQYF
D gene: TRBD1; clone size: -; V gene: TRBV18; J gene: TRBJ1-1; CDR3 DNA: TGTGCCAGCTCACCACCCACAGGGGGCTCGGTAACTGAAGCTTTCTTT; CDR3 protein: CASSPPTGGSVTEAFF
D gene: -; clone size: -; V gene: TRBV11-2; J gene: TRBJ2-2; CDR3 DNA: TGTGCCAGCAGCTCGATCCGGGAGCTCACGGCCGGGGAGCTGTTTTTT; CDR3 protein: CASSSIRELTAGELFF
D gene: -; clone size: few; V gene: TRBV6-1; J gene: TRBJ1-1; CDR3 DNA: TGTGCCAGCAGTCTAAGAACTGAAGCTTTCTTT; CDR3 protein: CASSLRTEAFF
D gene: TRBD1; clone size: -; V gene: TRBV7-6; J gene: TRBJ1-3; CDR3 DNA: TGTGCCAGCAGCTTAGTCGCAGGGGGCATTGCTCTCTCTGGAAACACCATATATTTT; CDR3 protein: CASSLVAGGIALSGNTIYF
D gene: -; clone size: -; V gene: TRBV27; J gene: TRBJ2-7; CDR3 DNA: TGTGCCAGCAGTCCACGGGAGCATCCCTACGAGCAGTACTTC; CDR3 protein: CASSPREHPYEQYF
D gene: TRBD2; clone size: -; V gene: TRBV7-9; J gene: TRBJ2-1; CDR3 DNA: TGTGCCAGCAGCTTAACTAGCGGCTACAATGAGCAGTTCTTC; CDR3 protein: CASSLTSGYNEQFF
D gene: -; clone size: -; V gene: TRBV5-6; J gene: TRBJ2-1; CDR3 DNA: TGTGCCAGCAGCGCGGAGACCGGTGGACTCGGCTCCTACAATGAGCAGTTCTTC; CDR3 protein: CASSAETGGLGSYNEQFF